These T cell receptor beta chains were read from a single sample in a study of blood T cell repertoires in COVID-19. Data came from immunoSEQ multiplex PCR; TCRdb stores just in-frame clones and leaves some out. The sample includes 25,000 to 30,000 clones, about 80% seen only once; the top ten take 45% to 50%. The sample comprised peripheral blood. Receptor source: a woman in her 70s with acute or convalescent COVID-19. Both conserved end residues are part of each CDR3. The order of the fields is D gene, V gene, clone size, J gene, CDR3 protein, CDR3 DNA. D genes are given only for firm matches. Size values are once, few and many counts, or a class for expanded clones, and some rows have none.

D: TRBD2; V: TRBV7-3; size: -; J: TRBJ2-3; CDR3: CASSLRAGAGKDTQYF; DNA: TGTGCCAGCAGCTTAAGAGCGGGGGCCGGGAAAGATACGCAGTATTTT
D: TRBD2; V: TRBV27; size: -; J: TRBJ2-7; CDR3: CASNTPTSGSPNEQYF; DNA: TGTGCCAGCAATACCCCGACTAGCGGGAGCCCCAACGAGCAGTACTTC
D: TRBD1; V: TRBV11-2; size: -; J: TRBJ1-5; CDR3: CASSPGTGIGQPQHF; DNA: TGTGCCAGCTCGCCCGGGACAGGGATCGGTCAGCCCCAGCATTTT
D: TRBD2; V: TRBV19; size: -; J: TRBJ2-1; CDR3: CASSIEAGAYNEQFF; DNA: TGTGCCAGTAGTATTGAAGCGGGGGCCTACAATGAGCAGTTCTTC
D: TRBD2; V: TRBV5-5; size: -; J: TRBJ2-7; CDR3: CASSRRGDSYEQYF; DNA: TGTGCCAGCAGCCGCCGGGGGGATTCCTACGAGCAGTACTTC
D: TRBD2; V: TRBV30; size: -; J: TRBJ2-5; CDR3: CAWSVLAVGTSGRTETQYF; DNA: TGTGCCTGGAGTGTACTTGCGGTTGGGACTAGCGGGAGGACGGAGACCCAGTACTTC
D: TRBD2; V: TRBV4-1; size: -; J: TRBJ2-3; CDR3: CASSFRLAGADSTDTQYF; DNA: TGCGCCAGCAGCTTTCGACTAGCGGGGGCCGATAGCACAGATACGCAGTATTTT
D: TRBD1; V: TRBV6-5; size: -; J: TRBJ2-2; CDR3: CASSSPTGGSTGELFF; DNA: TGTGCCAGCAGTTCTCCGACAGGGGGTAGTACCGGGGAGCTGTTTTTT
D: TRBD2; V: TRBV5-1; size: -; J: TRBJ2-7; CDR3: CASSRTSGNYEQYF; DNA: TGCGCCAGCAGCCGGACTAGCGGGAACTACGAGCAGTACTTC
D: TRBD1; V: TRBV7-3; size: -; J: TRBJ2-2; CDR3: CASSSTGTGPSTGELFF; DNA: TGTGCCAGCAGCTCCACCGGGACAGGGCCTTCCACCGGGGAGCTGTTTTTT
D: TRBD1; V: TRBV3-1/TRBV3-2; size: -; J: TRBJ2-2; CDR3: CASSQVRLQGAKRELFF; DNA: TGTGCCAGCAGCCAAGTCCGTCTGCAGGGGGCAAAAAGGGAGCTGTTTTTT
D: TRBD1; V: TRBV7-9; size: -; J: TRBJ2-3; CDR3: CASSTWDSRTDTQYF; DNA: TGTGCCAGCAGCACGTGGGACAGCCGCACAGATACGCAGTATTTT
D: -; V: TRBV10-3; size: few; J: TRBJ2-3; CDR3: CAISDRGADTQYF; DNA: TGTGCCATCAGTGATAGGGGCGCAGATACGCAGTATTTT
D: -; V: TRBV2; size: -; J: TRBJ1-1; CDR3: CASSERRDLAEAFF; DNA: TGTGCCAGCAGTGAACGTAGAGATCTGGCTGAAGCTTTCTTT
D: TRBD2; V: TRBV9; size: -; J: TRBJ2-3; CDR3: CASTGGGSDTQYF; DNA: TGTGCCAGCACCGGGGGAGGGTCAGATACGCAGTATTTT
D: TRBD1; V: TRBV5-1; size: once; J: TRBJ2-2; CDR3: CASSFTGTGGGELFF; DNA: TGCGCCAGCAGCTTCACCGGGACAGGGGGCGGGGAGCTGTTTTTT
D: TRBD1; V: TRBV4-2; size: -; J: TRBJ2-7; CDR3: CASSQELRQGDEQYF; DNA: TGTGCCAGCAGCCAAGAGTTGAGACAGGGAGACGAGCAGTACTTC
D: -; V: TRBV27; size: -; J: TRBJ2-1; CDR3: CASSSSGNEQFF; DNA: -
D: -; V: TRBV21-1; size: -; J: TRBJ2-7; CDR3: CASSKGCCRTQTYEQYF; DNA: TGTGCCAGCAGCAAAGGATGTTGTAGGACACAAACCTACGAGCAGTACTTC
D: -; V: TRBV7-9; size: -; J: TRBJ2-5; CDR3: CASSPGWETQYF; DNA: TGTGCCAGCAGCCCGGGATGGGAGACCCAGTACTTC
D: -; V: TRBV7-9; size: few; J: TRBJ1-2; CDR3: CASSLVAGAVF; DNA: TGTGCCAGCAGCTTAGTCGCAGGGGCGGTCTTC
D: -; V: TRBV6-2/TRBV6-3; size: -; J: TRBJ2-7; CDR3: CASSLREPYEQYF; DNA: TGTGCCAGCAGTTTACGGGAGCCCTACGAGCAGTACTTC
D: TRBD1; V: TRBV9; size: -; J: TRBJ2-5; CDR3: CASSKGQGQETQYF; DNA: TGTGCCAGCAGCAAAGGACAGGGGCAAGAGACCCAGTACTTC
D: -; V: TRBV2; size: -; J: TRBJ1-5; CDR3: CASRREGPQHF; DNA: TGTGCCAGCAGGAGGGAGGGGCCCCAGCATTTT
D: -; V: TRBV7-8; size: -; J: TRBJ2-3; CDR3: CASSPNRVTDTQYF; DNA: TGTGCCAGCAGCCCGAACCGGGTCACAGATACGCAGTATTTT
D: TRBD1; V: TRBV6-5; size: -; J: TRBJ2-7; CDR3: CASSRDRPYEQYF; DNA: TGTGCCAGCAGTCGGGACAGACCCTACGAGCAGTACTTC
D: -; V: TRBV18; size: -; J: TRBJ2-5; CDR3: CASSLQVQETQYF; DNA: TGTGCCAGCTCACTACAGGTCCAGGAGACCCAGTACTTC
D: TRBD1; V: TRBV18; size: few; J: TRBJ1-2; CDR3: CASSSYRGPDGYTF; DNA: TGTGCCAGCTCATCATACAGGGGGCCGGATGGCTACACCTTC
D: TRBD2; V: TRBV4-3; size: once; J: TRBJ2-1; CDR3: CASSQGLAGNSAYNEQFF; DNA: TGCGCCAGCAGCCAAGGACTAGCGGGGAACTCCGCCTACAATGAGCAGTTCTTC
D: -; V: TRBV15; size: -; J: TRBJ1-3; CDR3: CATSRGQASGNTIYF; DNA: TGTGCCACCAGCAGAGGACAGGCCTCTGGAAACACCATATATTTT
D: -; V: TRBV2; size: once; J: TRBJ2-7; CDR3: CASSAGWSSYEQYF; DNA: TGTGCCAGCAGTGCCGGGTGGAGCTCCTACGAGCAGTACTTC
D: TRBD1; V: TRBV2; size: -; J: TRBJ2-3; CDR3: CASLRQGSGRWTDTQYF; DNA: TGTGCCAGCCTGCGACAGGGGTCGGGGCGTTGGACAGATACGCAGTATTTT
D: -; V: TRBV28; size: once; J: TRBJ1-2; CDR3: CASSLVQNYGYTF; DNA: TGTGCCAGCAGTTTGGTGCAGAACTATGGCTACACCTTC
D: TRBD2; V: TRBV4-2; size: -; J: TRBJ2-4; CDR3: CASSQESTSAEGKNIQYF; DNA: TGTGCCAGCAGCCAAGAATCCACTAGCGCCGAGGGCAAAAACATTCAGTACTTC
D: -; V: TRBV28; size: -; J: TRBJ1-1; CDR3: CASSLSGLNTEAFF; DNA: TGTGCCAGCAGTTTATCCGGTTTGAACACTGAAGCTTTCTTT
D: TRBD2; V: TRBV5-1; size: -; J: TRBJ2-3; CDR3: CASSLVASGGPADTQYF; DNA: TGCGCCAGCAGCTTGGTGGCTAGCGGGGGGCCGGCAGATACGCAGTATTTT
D: TRBD1; V: TRBV27; size: -; J: TRBJ2-2; CDR3: CASSFPGQSNTGELFF; DNA: TGTGCCAGCAGTTTTCCGGGACAGTCGAACACCGGGGAGCTGTTTTTT
D: TRBD2; V: TRBV28; size: -; J: TRBJ2-1; CDR3: CASTIGGTSGHNEQFF; DNA: TGTGCCAGCACCATTGGCGGGACTAGCGGTCACAATGAGCAGTTCTTC
D: TRBD1; V: TRBV7-8; size: -; J: TRBJ1-6; CDR3: CASSKTGGWSPLHF; DNA: TGTGCCAGCAGCAAAACAGGGGGCTGGTCACCCCTCCACTTT
D: TRBD2; V: TRBV5-1; size: -; J: TRBJ2-5; CDR3: CASSTGLARQETQYF; DNA: TGCGCCAGCAGCACAGGACTAGCTCGACAAGAGACCCAGTACTTC
D: TRBD1; V: TRBV28; size: -; J: TRBJ1-6; CDR3: CASIKIGTGYNSPLHF; DNA: TGTGCCAGCATTAAAATTGGGACAGGGTATAATTCACCCCTCCACTTT
D: TRBD1; V: TRBV7-2; size: -; J: TRBJ1-6; CDR3: CASSLFLGTGVAPLHF; DNA: TGTGCCAGCAGCTTATTTCTAGGGACAGGGGTTGCACCCCTCCACTTT
D: -; V: TRBV7-8; size: -; J: TRBJ2-7; CDR3: CASSFTDTHTSYEQYF; DNA: TGTGCCAGCAGCTTCACGGACACTCACACCTCCTACGAGCAGTACTTC
D: -; V: TRBV6-5; size: -; J: TRBJ2-7; CDR3: CALGGLALYEQYF; DNA: TGTGCCTTAGGAGGCCTGGCCCTTTACGAGCAGTACTTC
D: TRBD2; V: TRBV3-1/TRBV3-2; size: -; J: TRBJ2-3; CDR3: CASSPALAGGPPDTQYF; DNA: TGTGCCAGCAGCCCCGCACTCGCGGGGGGGCCTCCAGATACGCAGTATTTT
D: -; V: TRBV7-9; size: -; J: TRBJ2-7; CDR3: CASSFSYEQYF; DNA: TGTGCCAGCAGCTTCTCCTACGAACAGTACTTC
D: TRBD2; V: TRBV6-5; size: -; J: TRBJ2-7; CDR3: CASSYLTSGGPYEQYF; DNA: TGTGCCAGCAGTTATTTGACTAGCGGGGGTCCCTACGAGCAGTACTTC
D: -; V: TRBV7-3; size: -; J: TRBJ2-5; CDR3: CASSFNGQPEETQYF; DNA: TGTGCCAGCAGCTTCAATGGACAGCCCGAAGAGACCCAGTACTTC
D: TRBD1; V: TRBV11-2; size: -; J: TRBJ2-7; CDR3: CASSLYRGSYEQYF; DNA: TGTGCCAGCAGCTTATACAGGGGATCCTACGAGCAGTACTTC
D: TRBD1; V: TRBV6-5; size: -; J: TRBJ2-7; CDR3: CASSPDRGRIYEQYF; DNA: TGTGCCAGCAGTCCCGACAGGGGACGAATCTACGAGCAGTACTTC